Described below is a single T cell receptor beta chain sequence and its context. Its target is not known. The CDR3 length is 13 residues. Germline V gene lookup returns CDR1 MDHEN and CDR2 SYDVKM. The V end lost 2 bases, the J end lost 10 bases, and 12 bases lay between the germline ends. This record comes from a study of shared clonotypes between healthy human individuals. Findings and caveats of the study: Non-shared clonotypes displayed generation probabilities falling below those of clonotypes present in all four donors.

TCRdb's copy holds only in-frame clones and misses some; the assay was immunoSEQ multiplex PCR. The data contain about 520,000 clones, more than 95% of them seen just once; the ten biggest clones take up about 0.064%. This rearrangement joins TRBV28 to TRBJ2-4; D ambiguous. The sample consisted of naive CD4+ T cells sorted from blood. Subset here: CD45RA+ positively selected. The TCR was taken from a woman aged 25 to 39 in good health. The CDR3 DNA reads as TGTGCCAGCAGTTTAACGGGCTTAGGAATTCAGTACTTC. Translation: CASSLTGLGIQYF.